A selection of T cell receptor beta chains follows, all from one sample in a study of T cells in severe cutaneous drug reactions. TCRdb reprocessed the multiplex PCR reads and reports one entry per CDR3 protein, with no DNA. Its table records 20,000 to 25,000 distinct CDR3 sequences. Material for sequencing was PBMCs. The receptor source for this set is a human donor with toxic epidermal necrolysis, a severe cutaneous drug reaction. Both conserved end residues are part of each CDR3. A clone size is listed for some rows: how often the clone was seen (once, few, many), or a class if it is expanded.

CDR3: CASSGGTLNTEAFF
V: TRBV19
size: NA
J: TRBJ1-1
length: 14

CDR3: CAISVSSGSSYNEQFF
V: TRBV10-3
size: NA
J: TRBJ2-1
length: 16

CDR3: CASSLNPRGSGANVLTF
V: TRBV27
size: NA
J: TRBJ2-6
length: 17

CDR3: CASSSAGAGGYEQYF
V: TRBV7-2
size: NA
J: TRBJ2-7
length: 15

CDR3: CASSLFDGNNEQFF
V: TRBV5-4
size: NA
J: TRBJ2-1
length: 14

CDR3: CASSWTSSGINQETQYF
V: TRBV5-1
size: NA
J: TRBJ2-5
length: 17

CDR3: CSATPMNTEAFF
V: TRBV20-1
size: NA
J: TRBJ1-1
length: 12

CDR3: CSASLPSTGARDYTF
V: TRBV20-1
size: NA
J: TRBJ1-2
length: 15

CDR3: CASSQSLGQFF
V: TRBV7-9
size: NA
J: TRBJ2-1
length: 11

CDR3: CASSLPDPGDTQYF
V: TRBV5-1
size: NA
J: TRBJ2-3
length: 14

CDR3: CASSHITGQNEQFF
V: TRBV3-1
size: NA
J: TRBJ2-1
length: 14

CDR3: CASSDDRGVYNEQFF
V: TRBV9
size: NA
J: TRBJ2-1
length: 15

CDR3: CASSQERASPNSPLHF
V: TRBV4-1
size: NA
J: TRBJ1-6
length: 16

CDR3: CASSPGTSEYNEQFF
V: TRBV12-3/TRBV12-4
size: NA
J: TRBJ2-1
length: 15

CDR3: CASSAVSHEQFF
V: TRBV9
size: NA
J: TRBJ2-1
length: 12

CDR3: CASSPGITGELFF
V: TRBV4-3
size: NA
J: TRBJ2-2
length: 13

CDR3: CASSLLSNQPQHF
V: TRBV12-3/TRBV12-4
size: NA
J: TRBJ1-5
length: 13

CDR3: CSARTGAAGNTIYF
V: TRBV29-1
size: NA
J: TRBJ1-3
length: 14

CDR3: CASKGDVTLNEQYF
V: TRBV19
size: NA
J: TRBJ2-7
length: 14

CDR3: CASSFTVEQYF
V: TRBV28
size: NA
J: TRBJ2-7
length: 11

CDR3: CSAPGQGSYNEQFF
V: TRBV20-1
size: NA
J: TRBJ2-1
length: 14

CDR3: CASSRPRFWAKNIQYF
V: TRBV14
size: NA
J: TRBJ2-4
length: 16

CDR3: CASRQTSAGNNEQFF
V: TRBV6-6
size: NA
J: TRBJ2-1
length: 15

CDR3: CASSEAGFRGTGGNEQFF
V: TRBV2
size: NA
J: TRBJ2-1
length: 18

CDR3: CASSFTVNPSYEQYF
V: TRBV7-8
size: NA
J: TRBJ2-7
length: 15

CDR3: CASRSTGDYEQYF
V: TRBV2
size: NA
J: TRBJ2-7
length: 13

CDR3: CASAPGGGAYEQYF
V: TRBV6-6
size: NA
J: TRBJ2-7
length: 14

CDR3: CASSQVPTGGAPDTGELFF
V: TRBV4-1
size: NA
J: TRBJ2-2
length: 19

CDR3: CASSVEAGGTQETQYF
V: TRBV9
size: NA
J: TRBJ2-5
length: 16

CDR3: CASSEWDRVEQPQHF
V: TRBV6-1
size: NA
J: TRBJ1-5
length: 15

CDR3: CASSYPGTGSTRVYF
V: TRBV6-5
size: NA
J: TRBJ2-7
length: 15

CDR3: CATSDRTVSNQPQHF
V: TRBV24-1
size: NA
J: TRBJ1-5
length: 15

CDR3: CSVEGTSGLDEQFF
V: TRBV29-1
size: NA
J: TRBJ2-1
length: 14

CDR3: CASSPYMSQETQYF
V: TRBV9
size: medium-sized
J: TRBJ2-5
length: 14

CDR3: CASSLGTDMRARETQYF
V: TRBV28
size: NA
J: TRBJ2-5
length: 17

CDR3: CASSPNRNTEAFF
V: TRBV18
size: medium-sized
J: TRBJ1-1
length: 13

CDR3: CASSLGPLTGELFF
V: TRBV5-6
size: NA
J: TRBJ2-2
length: 14

CDR3: CASSEGTSGYNEQFF
V: TRBV4-1
size: NA
J: TRBJ2-1
length: 15

CDR3: CASSLGLAGNTETQYF
V: TRBV5-1
size: NA
J: TRBJ2-5
length: 16

CDR3: CAISEWSQPSAGNTIYF
V: TRBV10-3
size: NA
J: TRBJ1-3
length: 17

CDR3: CASGPAYEQYF
V: TRBV12-3/TRBV12-4
size: NA
J: TRBJ2-7
length: 11

CDR3: CATSGLLGDTQYF
V: TRBV15
size: NA
J: TRBJ2-3
length: 13